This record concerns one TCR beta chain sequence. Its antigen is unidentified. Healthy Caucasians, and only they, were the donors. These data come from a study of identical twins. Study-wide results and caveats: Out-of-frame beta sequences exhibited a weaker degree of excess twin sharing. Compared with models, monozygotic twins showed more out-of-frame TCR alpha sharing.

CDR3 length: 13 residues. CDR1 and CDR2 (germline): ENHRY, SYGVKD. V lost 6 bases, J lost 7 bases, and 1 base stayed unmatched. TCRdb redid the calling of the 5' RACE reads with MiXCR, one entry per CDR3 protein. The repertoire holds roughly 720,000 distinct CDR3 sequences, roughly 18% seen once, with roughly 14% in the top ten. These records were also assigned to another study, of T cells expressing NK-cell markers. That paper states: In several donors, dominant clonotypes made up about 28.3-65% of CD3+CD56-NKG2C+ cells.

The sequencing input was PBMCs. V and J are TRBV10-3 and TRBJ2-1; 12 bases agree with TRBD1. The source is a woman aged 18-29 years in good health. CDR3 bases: TGTGCCATCAGGGGACAGGGGGCGAATGAGCAGTTCTTC. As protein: CAIRGQGANEQFF.